The entry below describes one TCR beta chain. This specimen comes from a study of blood T cell repertoires in COVID-19. Study details: Spain, Italy and the United States supplied samples that represented acute and convalescent COVID-19. T cells, B-cell-depleted T cells, or PBMCs supplied cDNA or gDNA.

The V and J ends lost 4 bases and 3 bases, in that order; junction bases with no gene match: 3. The CDR3 has 14 amino acids. The germline V gene encodes CDR1 LGHNA and CDR2 YSLEER. In the study's own analysis: Estimates of nucleated cell counts were drawn from the amplification of reference gene primers. Sequencing was performed with immunoSEQ multiplex PCR; in TCRdb, only in-frame clones are kept and a portion is missing. V, J and clone size are those of that table, while D and trimming were read from the DNA. This sample has 65,000 to 95,000 clones, with around 90% found just once. The source material was peripheral blood. The gene calls are TRBV4-3 and TRBJ1-1, with TRBD1 matching over 9 bases. The sequence was obtained from a man aged 70 or older with acute or convalescent COVID-19. CDR3 residues: CASSRGQGDTEAFF. CDR3 nucleotide sequence: TGCGCCAGCAGCCGGGGACAGGGAGACACTGAAGCTTTCTTT.